These T cell receptor beta chains were read from a single sample in a study of shared clonotypes between healthy human individuals. Assay used: immunoSEQ multiplex PCR; TCRdb lists only in-frame clones, some missing. This table holds about 1,800,000 clones, about 95% found once. The sequenced material came from naive CD8+ T cells sorted from blood. The receptor source for this set is a man aged 18 to 35 in good health. The CDR3 runs from the conserved cysteine through the conserved F or W. The D gene is left open where the match is weak. Clone size appears in some rows only: once, few, many, or a class for an expanded clone.

v_gene: TRBV6-5
j_gene: TRBJ1-2
len: 14
d_gene: TRBD1
abundance: .
CDR3nt: TGTGCCAGCAGTTACACCGGGACAGGGGCTGGCTACACCTTC
CDR3aa: CASSYTGTGAGYTF

v_gene: TRBV27
j_gene: TRBJ2-7
len: 13
d_gene: .
abundance: .
CDR3nt: TGTGCCAGCAGTTACGGCTCATACTACGAGCAGTACTTC
CDR3aa: CASSYGSYYEQYF

v_gene: TRBV7-7
j_gene: TRBJ2-2
len: 16
d_gene: .
abundance: .
CDR3nt: TGTGCTAGCAGCCCCCAGGGGCGGGAGACGGCCGGGGAGCTGTTTTTT
CDR3aa: CASSPQGRETAGELFF

v_gene: TRBV11-2
j_gene: TRBJ1-5
len: 14
d_gene: TRBD1
abundance: .
CDR3nt: TGTGCCAGCAGCTCGGGACAGGGGAATCAGCCCCAGCATTTT
CDR3aa: CASSSGQGNQPQHF

v_gene: TRBV11-2
j_gene: TRBJ2-7
len: 17
d_gene: TRBD2
abundance: .
CDR3nt: TGTGCCAGCCACGGTGGTAGCGGGGGGCGCTACTCCTACGAGCAGTACTTC
CDR3aa: CASHGGSGGRYSYEQYF

v_gene: TRBV6-5
j_gene: TRBJ2-2
len: 15
d_gene: .
abundance: .
CDR3nt: TGTGCCAGCAGTTACATGGGACAAGACACCGGGGAGCTGTTTTTT
CDR3aa: CASSYMGQDTGELFF

v_gene: TRBV15
j_gene: TRBJ2-2
len: 14
d_gene: .
abundance: .
CDR3nt: TGTGCCACCAGCAGAGGACGATCTCCCGGGGAGCTGTTTTTT
CDR3aa: CATSRGRSPGELFF

v_gene: TRBV29-1
j_gene: TRBJ2-7
len: 13
d_gene: .
abundance: .
CDR3nt: TGCAGCGTTGCTTCGGGAGAGGTCTACGAGCAGTACTTC
CDR3aa: CSVASGEVYEQYF

v_gene: TRBV27
j_gene: TRBJ2-7
len: 13
d_gene: .
abundance: .
CDR3nt: TGTGCCAGCAGTTTGAGAGGGAGCTACGAGCAGTACTTC
CDR3aa: CASSLRGSYEQYF

v_gene: TRBV7-2
j_gene: TRBJ2-2
len: 15
d_gene: TRBD2
abundance: .
CDR3nt: TGTGCCAGCAGCACCGGGACTAGCCTATCCGGGGAGCTGTTTTTT
CDR3aa: CASSTGTSLSGELFF

v_gene: TRBV11-2
j_gene: TRBJ2-7
len: 15
d_gene: TRBD2
abundance: .
CDR3nt: TGTGCCAGCAGCTTTGGGAGCGGGAGTAGCGTCGAGCAGTACTTC
CDR3aa: CASSFGSGSSVEQYF

v_gene: TRBV5-1
j_gene: TRBJ2-3
len: 20
d_gene: TRBD2
abundance: .
CDR3nt: TGCGCCAGCAGCTTGGTCCCGGGACTAGCGGGGGGGCCATCCACAGATACGCAGTATTTT
CDR3aa: CASSLVPGLAGGPSTDTQYF

v_gene: TRBV9
j_gene: TRBJ2-7
len: 16
d_gene: .
abundance: .
CDR3nt: TGTGCCAGCAGCGTAGATTCAGGGGTTGCTTCCTACGAGCAGTACTTC
CDR3aa: CASSVDSGVASYEQYF

v_gene: TRBV2
j_gene: TRBJ2-7
len: 18
d_gene: TRBD1
abundance: .
CDR3nt: TGTGCCAGCAGCAACACCCCCGGGACAGGGAAGAACCATTACGAGCAGTACTTC
CDR3aa: CASSNTPGTGKNHYEQYF

v_gene: TRBV2
j_gene: TRBJ2-7
len: 16
d_gene: TRBD2
abundance: .
CDR3nt: TGTGCCAGCAGTCCGGGGGGGACCGTTAGCTCCTACGAGCAGTACTTC
CDR3aa: CASSPGGTVSSYEQYF

v_gene: TRBV7-9
j_gene: TRBJ2-7
len: 14
d_gene: .
abundance: .
CDR3nt: TGTGCCAGCAGCTTAGTAGGCGGATCCTACGAGCAGTACTTC
CDR3aa: CASSLVGGSYEQYF

v_gene: TRBV27
j_gene: TRBJ2-1
len: 16
d_gene: TRBD1
abundance: .
CDR3nt: TGTGCCAGCAGTACCAACAGGGGAGTGACCTACAATGAGCAGTTCTTC
CDR3aa: CASSTNRGVTYNEQFF

v_gene: TRBV19
j_gene: TRBJ1-1
len: 16
d_gene: .
abundance: .
CDR3nt: TGTGCCAGTAGTACCCATTGGTCGTCAGGGAACACTGAAGCTTTCTTT
CDR3aa: CASSTHWSSGNTEAFF

v_gene: TRBV5-1
j_gene: TRBJ2-3
len: 15
d_gene: .
abundance: .
CDR3nt: TGCGCCAGCAGCTTGGTTGGGAACTTCGGGGATACGCAGTATTTT
CDR3aa: CASSLVGNFGDTQYF

v_gene: TRBV7-9
j_gene: TRBJ2-1
len: 16
d_gene: .
abundance: .
CDR3nt: TGTGCCAGCAGCACCCCCGTGGCTACCTCTACTCATGAGCAGTTCTTC
CDR3aa: CASSTPVATSTHEQFF

v_gene: TRBV5-4
j_gene: TRBJ2-7
len: 13
d_gene: .
abundance: .
CDR3nt: TGTGCCAGCACTCCAGCAGGGTCCTACGAGCAGTACTTC
CDR3aa: CASTPAGSYEQYF

v_gene: TRBV19
j_gene: TRBJ2-7
len: 14
d_gene: .
abundance: .
CDR3nt: TGTGCCAGTAGTATAGCGGGCTTCTCCTACGAGCAGTACTTC
CDR3aa: CASSIAGFSYEQYF

v_gene: TRBV7-9
j_gene: TRBJ2-7
len: 15
d_gene: .
abundance: .
CDR3nt: TGTGCCAGCAGCCCGCCGCAGGGGAGAATCTACGAGCAGTACTTC
CDR3aa: CASSPPQGRIYEQYF

v_gene: TRBV7-8
j_gene: TRBJ1-1
len: 14
d_gene: .
abundance: .
CDR3nt: TGTGCCAGCAGCTTAGCGGTATTAAACACTGAAGCTTTCTTT
CDR3aa: CASSLAVLNTEAFF

v_gene: TRBV4-1
j_gene: TRBJ1-5
len: 15
d_gene: .
abundance: .
CDR3nt: TGCGCCAGCAGCCAAGCCGTGGGGTCGAATGGGCCCCAGCATTTT
CDR3aa: CASSQAVGSNGPQHF

v_gene: TRBV4-1
j_gene: TRBJ2-1
len: 17
d_gene: TRBD2
abundance: .
CDR3nt: TGCGCCAGCAGCCAAGAACCGGGACTAGCGCGAGGCAATGAGCAGTTCTTC
CDR3aa: CASSQEPGLARGNEQFF

v_gene: TRBV4-3
j_gene: TRBJ2-7
len: 14
d_gene: TRBD2
abundance: few
CDR3nt: TGCGCCAGCAGCCCGGGACTAGCGGCCTACGAGCAGTACTTC
CDR3aa: CASSPGLAAYEQYF

v_gene: TRBV5-5
j_gene: TRBJ2-7
len: 15
d_gene: TRBD1
abundance: .
CDR3nt: TGTGCCAGCAGCGGGACCGGCAGGGGGTTCGAAGAGCAGTACTTC
CDR3aa: CASSGTGRGFEEQYF

v_gene: TRBV4-3
j_gene: TRBJ1-1
len: 16
d_gene: .
abundance: .
CDR3nt: TGCGCCAGCAGCCAAGATCGGGACGGATGGAACACTGAAGCTTTCTTT
CDR3aa: CASSQDRDGWNTEAFF

v_gene: TRBV6-5
j_gene: TRBJ1-3
len: 14
d_gene: .
abundance: .
CDR3nt: TGTGCCAGCAGTTTTCTGGAGACTGGAAACACCATATATTTT
CDR3aa: CASSFLETGNTIYF

v_gene: TRBV27
j_gene: TRBJ2-3
len: 14
d_gene: .
abundance: .
CDR3nt: TGTGCCAGCAGCTGGGGAGTCGGAACAGATACGCAGTATTTT
CDR3aa: CASSWGVGTDTQYF

v_gene: TRBV19
j_gene: TRBJ2-1
len: 16
d_gene: .
abundance: once
CDR3nt: TGTGCCAGTAGCTCGTGGCAGGGAGAGTCCTACAATGAGCAGTTCTTC
CDR3aa: CASSSWQGESYNEQFF

v_gene: TRBV6-6
j_gene: TRBJ2-7
len: 14
d_gene: .
abundance: .
CDR3nt: TGTGCCAGCCGCCCCAGGGTCCCCTCCTACGAGCAGTACTTC
CDR3aa: CASRPRVPSYEQYF

v_gene: TRBV7-9
j_gene: TRBJ2-3
len: 15
d_gene: .
abundance: .
CDR3nt: TGTGCCAGCAGTTATTGGACGTATAGCACAGATACGCAGTATTTT
CDR3aa: CASSYWTYSTDTQYF

v_gene: TRBV7-9
j_gene: TRBJ1-5
len: 14
d_gene: .
abundance: .
CDR3nt: TGTGCCAGCAGCCCACAGGGTTCCGATCAGCCCCAGCATTTT
CDR3aa: CASSPQGSDQPQHF

v_gene: TRBV4-1
j_gene: TRBJ2-5
len: 14
d_gene: .
abundance: .
CDR3nt: TGCGCCAGCAGCCAAGCGGCAAACCAAGAGACCCAGTACTTC
CDR3aa: CASSQAANQETQYF

v_gene: TRBV5-6
j_gene: TRBJ1-2
len: 17
d_gene: TRBD1
abundance: .
CDR3nt: TGTGCCAGCAGCAGAGGTGGATGGACAGGGGGCAACTATGGCTACACCTTC
CDR3aa: CASSRGGWTGGNYGYTF

v_gene: TRBV7-8
j_gene: TRBJ2-7
len: 12
d_gene: .
abundance: few
CDR3nt: TGTGCCAGCAGTAAGGGAGAGCCGGAGCAGTACTTC
CDR3aa: CASSKGEPEQYF

v_gene: TRBV20-1
j_gene: TRBJ2-5
len: 9
d_gene: .
abundance: once
CDR3nt: TGCAGTGCTAGGGAGGGCCAGTACTTC
CDR3aa: CSAREGQYF

v_gene: TRBV5-1
j_gene: TRBJ2-1
len: 15
d_gene: .
abundance: .
CDR3nt: TGCGCCAGCAGCTTGGCGGGGGGCCCTGGGAATGAGCAGTTCTTC
CDR3aa: CASSLAGGPGNEQFF

v_gene: TRBV25-1
j_gene: TRBJ2-5
len: 11
d_gene: .
abundance: .
CDR3nt: TGTGCCAGCAGTGTTAGCGAGACCCAGTACTTC
CDR3aa: CASSVSETQYF

v_gene: TRBV30
j_gene: TRBJ1-5
len: 14
d_gene: .
abundance: .
CDR3nt: TGTGCCTGGAGTTGGGAAAACAGCAATCAGCCCCAGCATTTT
CDR3aa: CAWSWENSNQPQHF

v_gene: TRBV4-1
j_gene: TRBJ1-1
len: 13
d_gene: .
abundance: .
CDR3nt: TGCGCCAGCAGCCAAGATCTATCAGGAGAAGCTTTCTTT
CDR3aa: CASSQDLSGEAFF